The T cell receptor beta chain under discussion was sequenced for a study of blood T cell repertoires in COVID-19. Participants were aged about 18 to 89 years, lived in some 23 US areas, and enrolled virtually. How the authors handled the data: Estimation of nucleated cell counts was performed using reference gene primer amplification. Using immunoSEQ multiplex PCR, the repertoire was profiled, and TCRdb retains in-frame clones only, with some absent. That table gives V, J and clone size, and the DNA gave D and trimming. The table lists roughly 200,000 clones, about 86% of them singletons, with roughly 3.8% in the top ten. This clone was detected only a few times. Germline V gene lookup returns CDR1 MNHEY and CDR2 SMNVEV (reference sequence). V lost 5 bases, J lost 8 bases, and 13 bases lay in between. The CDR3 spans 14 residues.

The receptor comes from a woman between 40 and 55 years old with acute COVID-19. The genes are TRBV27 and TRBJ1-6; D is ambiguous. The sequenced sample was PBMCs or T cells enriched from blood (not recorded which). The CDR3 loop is CASSLGSGYSPLHF. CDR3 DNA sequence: TGTGCCAGCAGTCTCGGGTCCGGGTATTCACCCCTCCACTTT.